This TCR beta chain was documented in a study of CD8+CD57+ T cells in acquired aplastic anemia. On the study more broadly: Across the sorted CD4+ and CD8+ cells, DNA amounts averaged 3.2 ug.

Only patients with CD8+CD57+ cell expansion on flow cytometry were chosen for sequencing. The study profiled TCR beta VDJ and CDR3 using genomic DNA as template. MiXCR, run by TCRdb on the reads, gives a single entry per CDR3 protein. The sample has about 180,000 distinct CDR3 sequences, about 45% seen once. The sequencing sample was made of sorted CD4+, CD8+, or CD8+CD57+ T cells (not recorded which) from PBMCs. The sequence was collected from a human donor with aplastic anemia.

The CDR3 nucleotides are TGTGCCAGCAGAAGCCAGACAGGGCATAACAGCTACACCTTC. It encodes CASRSQTGHNSYTF. The genes are TRBV7-2 and TRBJ1-2; 7 bases are shared with TRBD1. CDR3 length: 14 amino acids. Trimming cost V 6 bases and J 9 bases; bases outside gene matches: 13. Germline V gene lookup returns CDR1 SGHTA and CDR2 FQGNSA.